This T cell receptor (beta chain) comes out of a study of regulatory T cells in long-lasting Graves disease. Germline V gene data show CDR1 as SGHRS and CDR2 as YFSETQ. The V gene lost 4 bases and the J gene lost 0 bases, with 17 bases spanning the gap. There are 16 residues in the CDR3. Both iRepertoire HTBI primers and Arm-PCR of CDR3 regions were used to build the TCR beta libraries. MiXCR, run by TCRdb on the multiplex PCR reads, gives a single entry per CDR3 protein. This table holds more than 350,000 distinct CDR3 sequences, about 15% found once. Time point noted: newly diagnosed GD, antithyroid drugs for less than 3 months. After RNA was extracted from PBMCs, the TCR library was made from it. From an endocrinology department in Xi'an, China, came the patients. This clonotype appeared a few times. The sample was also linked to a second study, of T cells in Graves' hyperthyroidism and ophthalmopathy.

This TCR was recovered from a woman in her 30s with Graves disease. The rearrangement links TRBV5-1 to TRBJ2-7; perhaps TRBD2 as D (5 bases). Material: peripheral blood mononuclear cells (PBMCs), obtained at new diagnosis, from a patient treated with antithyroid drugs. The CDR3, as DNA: TGCGCCAGCAGCCTGGTCCCTAGCACCACCTCCTACGAGCAGTACTTC. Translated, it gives CASSLVPSTTSYEQYF.